The sequence of this TCR beta chain was determined in a study of spatial heterogeneity in lung cancer. On the study more broadly: More beta-chain than alpha-chain sequences were consistently detected.

Each CDR3 protein is one row after TCRdb ran MiXCR on the 5' RACE reads. The repertoire holds tens of thousands of distinct CDR3 sequences, with roughly 9% as singletons. Time point of the sample: blood at routine non-recurrence follow-up after resection. Tumor, nontumor lung or frozen PBMC supplied whole RNA that was sequenced unsorted. The CDR3 totals 14 residues. CDR1 and CDR2 from the germline V gene are SGHDN and FVKESK. Trimming removed 0 bases from V and 1 base from J, with 3 bases in between. This clonotype occurred many times. This receptor was identified in a female donor with early-stage non-small cell lung cancer. The sample consisted of PBMCs, taken at follow-up. The chain carries TRBV14 and TRBJ2-2; D ambiguous. This chain's CDR3 is CASSQDVNTGELFF. CDR3 DNA: TGTGCCAGCAGCCAAGACGTGAACACCGGGGAGCTGTTTTTT.